This TCR beta chain originates from a study of blood T cell repertoires in COVID-19 (dated by TCRdb to 2018 to 2020). In terms of the full investigation: Collaborator samples came from the United States, Italy and Spain and covered acute and convalescent phases of COVID-19. Samples were obtained from the ongoing ImmuneRACE study (first 160 participants) and from about 1,300 subjects provided by 6 global collaborators. The repertoires were made available in a free public database intended to serve as a resource for research on the immune response to SARS-CoV-2. Nearly every sample came with metadata listing a de-identified subject ID, COVID-19 status, age in years and sex. HLA class I and class II types, where available, came from metadata supplied by the sample provider rather than from assay-based typing. The material from the prospective study consisted of cDNA or gDNA derived from T cells, B-cell-depleted T cells, or PBMCs. The dataset comprised deeply sampled blood TCRbeta repertoires from subjects exposed to, actively infected with, or recovered from COVID-19. What the study reported, not specific to this receptor: How much clinical and demographic metadata was included differed by source and by participant, and the metadata was provided uncurated.

The immunoSEQ Assay, a bias-controlled multiplex PCR, was used to amplify TCRbeta CDR3 regions from genomic DNA. Turning to the authors' computational methods: Nucleated cell counts per sample were estimated from amplification of reference gene primers within the assay. Sequence reads were collapsed and filtered to measure the absolute abundance of every unique TCRbeta CDR3 rearrangement. For each sample, productive Simpson clonality was calculated as the square root of Simpson's diversity index over productive rearrangements. TCRdb stores this immuneACCESS table with in-frame sequences only. Part of the clones is absent; in the studies checked, under half of the shortfall reflects unresolved V genes, and no reason is known for the rest. The V and J calls and clone size were taken over from that table, and D and trimming were inferred from the DNA. This sample gives about 120,000 clones in total; 70% to 85% of them show up just once. Of the sample, less than 9% falls within the top ten clones.

In the case of this clone: Its antigen is currently not known. One base away there is no much larger clone; base qualities are not given. This sample includes further DNA sequences coding for the same CDR3.

Each collaborating institution followed its own protocols to collect whole blood in K2EDTA tubes. For TCRbeta analysis, collaborators shipped samples in one of three forms: frozen whole blood, isolated PBMCs, or DNA extracted from either of those sample types. Reading the germline V gene gives CDR1 SGHAT and CDR2 FQNNGV. The CDR3 spans 14 residues, from the cysteine through the phenylalanine. The DNA shown is the 42-base CDR3, in frame from base 1. The junction shows trimming of 1 base on V and 1 base on J, plus 7 bases between the germline ends. The source is a man in his sixties or seventies with active or convalescent COVID-19. Recombination connected TRBV11-2 to TRBJ1-1; a tentative D match to TRBD1 spans 5 bases. The specimen was peripheral blood. Here the CDR3 is given as CASSLGQGNTEAFF. Here is the DNA: TGTGCCAGCAGCTTAGGGCAGGGGAACACTGAAGCTTTCTTT.